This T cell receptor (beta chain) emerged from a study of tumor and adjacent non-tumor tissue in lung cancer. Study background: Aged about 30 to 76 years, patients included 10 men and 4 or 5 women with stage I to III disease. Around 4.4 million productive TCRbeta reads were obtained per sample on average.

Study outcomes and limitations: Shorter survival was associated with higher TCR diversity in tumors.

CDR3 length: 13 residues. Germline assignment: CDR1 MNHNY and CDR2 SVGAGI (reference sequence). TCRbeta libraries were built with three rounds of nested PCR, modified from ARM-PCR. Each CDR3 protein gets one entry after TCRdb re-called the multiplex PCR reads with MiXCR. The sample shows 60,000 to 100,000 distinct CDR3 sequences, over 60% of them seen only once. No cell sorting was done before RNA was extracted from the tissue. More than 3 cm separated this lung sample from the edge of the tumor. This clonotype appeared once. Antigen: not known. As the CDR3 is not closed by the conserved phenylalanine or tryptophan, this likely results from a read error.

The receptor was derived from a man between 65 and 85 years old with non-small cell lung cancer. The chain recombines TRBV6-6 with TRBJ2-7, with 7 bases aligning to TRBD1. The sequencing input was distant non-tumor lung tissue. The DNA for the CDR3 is TGTGCCTGCAGTGCACAGGGGCTCCACGAGCAGTACTCC. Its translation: CACSAQGLHEQYS.